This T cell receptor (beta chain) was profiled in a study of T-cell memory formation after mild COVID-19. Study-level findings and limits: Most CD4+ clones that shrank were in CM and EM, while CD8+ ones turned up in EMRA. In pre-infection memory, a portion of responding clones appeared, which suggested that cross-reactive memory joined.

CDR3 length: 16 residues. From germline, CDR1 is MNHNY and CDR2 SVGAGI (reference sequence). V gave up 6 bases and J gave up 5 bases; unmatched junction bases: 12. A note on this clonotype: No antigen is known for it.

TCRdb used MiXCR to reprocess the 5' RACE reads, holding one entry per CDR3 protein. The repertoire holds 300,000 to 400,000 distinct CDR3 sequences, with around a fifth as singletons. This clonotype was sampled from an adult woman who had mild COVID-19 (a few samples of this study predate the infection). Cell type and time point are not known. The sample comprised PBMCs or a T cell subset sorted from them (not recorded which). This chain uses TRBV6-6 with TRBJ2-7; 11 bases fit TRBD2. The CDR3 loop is CASRDPRLAGSHEQYF. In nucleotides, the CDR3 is TGTGCCAGCAGGGACCCCCGACTAGCGGGGTCCCACGAGCAGTACTTC.